This TCR beta chain emerged from a study of control samples from healthy donors and cancer patients. CDR1 ENHRY and CDR2 SYGVKD come from the germline V gene. The trim removed 6 bases at V and 6 bases at J, leaving 4 bases unmatched. There are 14 residues in the CDR3. Sequenced by immunoSEQ multiplex PCR; TCRdb stores in-frame clones only, minus some. The table has tens of thousands of clones, approximately 90% seen once. The chain is built from TRBV10-3 and TRBJ1-6; TRBD1 matches at 8 bases. The sequence was collected from a man aged 50-59 years with lung cancer. Material for sequencing was PBMCs. The CDR3, as DNA: TGTGCCATCAGCCTCGACAGGGGTAATTCACCCCTCCACTTT. Protein: CAISLDRGNSPLHF.